A single sample gave rise to the 3 T cell receptor beta chains below, sequenced in a study of a mutant IDH1 vaccine in newly diagnosed glioma. The method was immunoSEQ multiplex PCR; TCRdb's version includes in-frame clones alone and lacks a portion of them. The data show tens of thousands of clones, approximately 85% seen once. Their recognized antigens are unknown. Time point specified: week 23, last vaccination. Doses comprised 300 ug of mutant IDH1 20-mer peptide each, plus topical imiquimod. Sequencing used PBMCs, obtained from a glioma patient whose treatment included an IDH1 peptide vaccine. These TCRs come from a man aged 25 to 40 with glioma. Some clones in this sample may be carry-over from other donors' samples.

The V gene is TRBV5-1, the J gene TRBJ2-2; 9 nucleotides line up with TRBD1. The trim removed 0 bases at V and 1 base at J, leaving 1 base unmatched. The CDR3 contains 16 residues. Germline CDR1 reads SGHRS; CDR2 reads YFSETQ. CDR3 in amino acids: CASSLGDRVNTGELFF. The CDR3 DNA is TGCGCCAGCAGCTTGGGGGACAGGGTGAACACCGGGGAGCTGTTTTTT.

The J gene is TRBJ2-5, the V gene TRBV27, with TRBD1 as a possible D gene (5 bases). The germline gives CDR1 MNHEY, CDR2 SMNVEV (reference sequence). Trimming stripped 3 bases from V and 6 bases from J, with 11 bases between. The CDR3 runs 13 residues. The DNA for the CDR3 is TGTGCCAGCAGTTTGGGGCTGGGGCAGACCCAGTACTTC. Its translation: CASSLGLGQTQYF.

CDR3 protein: CATSIYRGLDTGELFF. CDR3 coding DNA: TGTGCCACCAGCATATACAGGGGGCTGGACACCGGGGAGCTGTTTTTT. The chain combines TRBV15 with TRBJ2-2; 9 bases are shared with TRBD1. V shed 4 bases and J 3 bases; nucleotides not matched to a gene: 6. CDR1 is LNHNV, CDR2 YYDKDF, per germline (reference sequence). The CDR3 has 16 residues.